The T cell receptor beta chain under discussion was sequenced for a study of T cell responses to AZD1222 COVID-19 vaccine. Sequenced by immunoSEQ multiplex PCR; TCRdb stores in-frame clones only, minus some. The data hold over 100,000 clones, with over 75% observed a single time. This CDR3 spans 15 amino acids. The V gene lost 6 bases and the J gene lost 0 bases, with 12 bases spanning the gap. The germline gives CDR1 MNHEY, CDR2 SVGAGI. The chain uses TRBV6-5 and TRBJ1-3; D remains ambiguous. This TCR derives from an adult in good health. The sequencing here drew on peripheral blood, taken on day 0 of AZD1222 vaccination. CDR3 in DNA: TGTGCCAGCAGGAGGACGGTGAGCTCTGGAAACACCATATATTTT. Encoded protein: CASRRTVSSGNTIYF.